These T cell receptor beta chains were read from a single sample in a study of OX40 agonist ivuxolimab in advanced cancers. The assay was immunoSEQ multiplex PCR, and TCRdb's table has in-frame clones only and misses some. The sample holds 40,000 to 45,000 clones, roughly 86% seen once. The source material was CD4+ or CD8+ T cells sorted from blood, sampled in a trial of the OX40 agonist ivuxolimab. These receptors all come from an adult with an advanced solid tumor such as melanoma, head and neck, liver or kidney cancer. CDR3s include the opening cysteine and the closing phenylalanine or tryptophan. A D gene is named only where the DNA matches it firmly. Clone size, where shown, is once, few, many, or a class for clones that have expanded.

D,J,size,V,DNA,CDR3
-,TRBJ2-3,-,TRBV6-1,TGTGCCAGCAGTGATCGGGCTAGCACAGATACGCAGTATTTT,CASSDRASTDTQYF
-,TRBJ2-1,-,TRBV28,TGTGCCAGCAGTTCCTTAAGCACACCCAGGACAAATGAGCAGTTCTTC,CASSSLSTPRTNEQFF
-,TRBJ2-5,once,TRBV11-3,TGTGCCAGCAGCCGCTGGGGGGCGGGTAACCAAGAGACCCAGTACTTC,CASSRWGAGNQETQYF
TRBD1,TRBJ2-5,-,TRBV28,TGTGCCAGCAGTTTCAGGGGGCGGGAGACCCAGTACTTC,CASSFRGRETQYF
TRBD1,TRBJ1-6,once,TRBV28,TGTGCCAGCAGAGCTGCGGACAGGGGAAATTCACCCCTCCACTTT,CASRAADRGNSPLHF
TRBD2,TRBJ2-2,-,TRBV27,TGTGCCAGCACCCCAACAGGGGGACTAGCGGGAGTCGGCACCGGGGAGCTGTTTTTT,CASTPTGGLAGVGTGELFF
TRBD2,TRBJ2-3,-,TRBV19,TGTGCCAGTAGTATAGACACCGGGACTAGGTACACAGATACGCAGTATTTT,CASSIDTGTRYTDTQYF
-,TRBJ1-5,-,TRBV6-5,TGTGCCAGCAGTTTTAGCAATCAGCCCCAGCATTTT,CASSFSNQPQHF
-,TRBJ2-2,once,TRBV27,TGTGCCAGCAGCAGGGGTGGCGGGGAGCTGTTTTTT,CASSRGGGELFF
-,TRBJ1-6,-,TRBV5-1,TGCGCCAGCAGCTTGGAGGGGGTGAGCTCCTATAATTCACCCCTCCACTTT,CASSLEGVSSYNSPLHF
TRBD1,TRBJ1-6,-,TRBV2,TGTGCCAGCACTGGGACAGATGCGGATAATTCACCCCTCCACTTT,CASTGTDADNSPLHF
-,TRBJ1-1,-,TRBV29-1,TGCAGCGTTGGAGTTCTCCTCATGAACACTGAAGCTTTCTTT,CSVGVLLMNTEAFF
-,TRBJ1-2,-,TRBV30,TGTGCCTGGAGAGGGTTTCGTGGCTACACCTTC,CAWRGFRGYTF
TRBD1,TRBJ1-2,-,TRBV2,TGTGCCAGCAGTGAAGGGACAGGGAACTATGGCTACACCTTC,CASSEGTGNYGYTF
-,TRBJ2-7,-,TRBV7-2,TGTGCCAGCAGCTTAGAGCCAGTTTACGAGCAGTACTTC,CASSLEPVYEQYF
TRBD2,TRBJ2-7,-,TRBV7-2,TGTGCCAGCAGCCCCACTAGCGGACCCTACGAGCAGTACTTC,CASSPTSGPYEQYF
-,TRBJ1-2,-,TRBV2,TGTGCCAGCCCCGACAGGAACTATGGCTACACCTTC,CASPDRNYGYTF